Below are 27 T cell receptor beta chains sequenced from a single sample in a study of blood T cell repertoires in COVID-19. Here immunoSEQ multiplex PCR was the method, and the copy in TCRdb shows in-frame clones only, minus some. The data show approximately 170,000 clones, 70% to 90% seen once. The material sequenced was peripheral blood. The receptors here all came from a man aged 80 or over with COVID-19, enrolled during active disease.

This chain connects TRBV29-1 to TRBJ1-3; D unresolved. V lost 4 bases, J lost 0 bases, and 7 bases lay in between. The CDR3 length is 13 residues. CDR1 is SQVTM and CDR2 is ANQGSEA in the germline V gene. The CDR3 DNA reads TGCAGCGTTGGAGGCCCCTCTGGAAACACCATATATTTT. Amino acid sequence: CSVGGPSGNTIYF. The variable domain in full, with the rest retrieved from reference TRBV29-1 and TRBJ1-3, is SAVISQKPSRDICQRGTSLTIQCQVDSQVTMMFWYRQQPGQSLTLIATANQGSEATYESGFVIDKFPISRPNLTFSTLTVSNMSPEDSSIYLCSVGGPSGNTIYFGEGSWLTVV.

V and J are TRBV12-3 or TRBV12-4 and TRBJ1-5; TRBD1 is a possible D gene (5 bases). CDR3 length: 12 amino acids. V was shortened by 5 bases and J by 11 bases, with 13 bases between the two germline ends. The CDR3 spells CASSLGPVSQHF. In DNA, the CDR3 is TGTGCCAGCAGTCTGGGGCCCGTCTCCCAGCATTTT.

The J gene is TRBJ2-2, the V gene TRBV5-6; 7 bases are shared with TRBD1. V lost 2 bases, J lost 6 bases, and 7 bases stayed unmatched. Looked up from germline, CDR1 is SGHDT and CDR2 is YYEEEE. CDR3 size: 15 residues. CDR3 sequence: CASSLRGGGSGELFF. In DNA, the CDR3 is TGTGCCAGCAGCTTACGAGGGGGCGGGTCCGGGGAGCTGTTTTTT. Full variable domain (rest looked up from reference TRBV5-6 and TRBJ2-2): DAGVTQSPTHLIKTRGQQVTLRCSPKSGHDTVSWYQQALGQGPQFIFQYYEEEERQRGNFPDRFSGHQFPNYSSELNVNALLLGDSALYLCASSLRGGGSGELFFGEGSRLTVL.

As concerns this clone: Other DNA sequences within the sample encode an identical CDR3. The genes are TRBV10-3 and TRBJ1-1; perhaps TRBD1 as D (6 bases). V was clipped by 3 bases and J by 11 bases, with 16 bases between them. Germline assignment: CDR1 ENHRY and CDR2 SYGVKD. There are 13 residues in the CDR3. This CDR3 reads CAISDGGAGEAFF. CDR3 bases: TGTGCCATCAGTGACGGGGGGGCAGGTGAGGCTTTCTTT.

The V and J genes are TRBV11-1 and TRBJ1-2; no clear D. V gave up 5 bases and J gave up 3 bases, with 10 bases separating them. The germline V gene has CDR1 SGHAT and CDR2 FQDESV (reference sequence). CDR3 length: 13 amino acids. CDR3 amino acids: CASSRGADYGYTF. The DNA for the CDR3 is TGTGCCAGCAGCCGCGGAGCTGACTATGGCTACACCTTC. The whole variable domain, remainder taken from reference TRBV11-1 and TRBJ1-2, is EAEVAQSPRYKITEKSQAVAFWCDPISGHATLYWYRQILGQGPELLVQFQDESVVDDSQLPKDRFSAERLKGVDSTLKIQPAELGDSAMYLCASSRGADYGYTFGSGTRLTVV.

This clone was recorded only once. This rearrangement joins TRBV19 to TRBJ2-5; D is perhaps TRBD2 (6 bases). Germline V gene lookup returns CDR1 LNHDA and CDR2 SQIVND (reference sequence). V was shortened by 3 bases and J by 1 base, with 15 bases between the two germline ends. The CDR3 consists of 16 residues. CDR3 amino acids: CASSIGGFGGQETQYF. CDR3 bases: TGTGCCAGTAGTATTGGGGGGTTTGGAGGCCAAGAGACCCAGTACTTC. The variable domain in full, with the rest retrieved from reference TRBV19 and TRBJ2-5, is DGGITQSPKYLFRKEGQNVTLSCEQNLNHDAMYWYRQDPGQGLRLIYYSQIVNDFQKGDIAEGYSVSREKKESFPLTVTSAQKNPTAFYLCASSIGGFGGQETQYFGPGTRLLVL.

In this sample, this clone turned up once. The chain couples TRBV7-2 to TRBJ1-6; D remains ambiguous. Germline-derived CDR1 and CDR2 are SGHTA and FQGNSA. The CDR3 runs 13 residues. Written as DNA, the CDR3 is TGTGCTACGCGGGGATTAAATAATTCACCCCTCCACTTT. Protein sequence: CATRGLNNSPLHF.

On this clone itself: One end of the junction is discordant with germline, which a read error may explain. This chain joins TRBV6-5 and TRBJ1-3, with D tentatively TRBD1 (6 bases). Germline V CDR1 and CDR2: MNHEY, SVGAGI. This CDR3 comprises 13 residues. CDR3 in DNA: TGTGCCGGCAGGGGCCTTTCTGGAAACACCATATATTTT. It encodes CAGRGLSGNTIYF.

The count of this clone is one. The V gene is TRBV7-9, the J gene TRBJ1-1; TRBD1 aligns across 7 bases. Germline trimming cut 3 bases from V and 6 bases from J; bases unmatched to any gene: 10. The germline V gene has CDR1 SEHNR and CDR2 FQNEAQ (reference sequence). The CDR3 consists of 15 residues. This CDR3 is CASSFDRAGGPEAFF. In DNA form, the CDR3 reads TGTGCCAGCAGCTTCGATCGAGCAGGGGGGCCTGAAGCTTTCTTT.

The chain joins TRBV19 to TRBJ1-2; 10 positions agree with TRBD1. The CDR3 loop spans 14 amino acids. The J segment lost 6 bases and the V segment lost 10 bases, leaving 11 bases of the junction unmatched. CDR1 and CDR2 from the germline V gene are LNHDA and SQIVND (reference sequence). CDR3 in amino acids: CATIRDRGSHGYTF. CDR3 sequence (DNA): TGTGCCACGATCCGGGACAGGGGTTCTCATGGCTACACCTTC.

The gene calls are TRBV27 and TRBJ1-5; D ambiguous. The germline V and J ends were trimmed by 3 bases and 3 bases, with 12 bases remaining between them. CDR3 size: 15 residues. The V gene's germline CDR1 is MNHEY and CDR2 SMNVEV (reference sequence). CDR3: CASSLFGQFNQPQHF. The CDR3, as DNA: TGTGCCAGCAGTTTGTTTGGGCAGTTCAATCAGCCCCAGCATTTT.

This chain joins TRBV27 and TRBJ2-3, with D unclear. The germline V gene encodes CDR1 MNHEY and CDR2 SMNVEV (reference sequence). V was shortened by 5 bases and J by 6 bases, with 12 bases between the two germline ends. This CDR3 spans 13 amino acids. CDR3: CASSPGPLDTQYF. In DNA, the CDR3 is TGTGCCAGCAGTCCTGGGCCTCTCGATACGCAGTATTTT.

The rearrangement uses TRBV19 and TRBJ1-5, with a possible D match to TRBD1 (5 bases). V was shortened by 6 bases and J by 6 bases, with 21 bases between the two germline ends. CDR3 length: 16 residues. Germline values: CDR1 LNHDA, CDR2 SQIVND (reference sequence). The CDR3 DNA follows: TGTGCCAGTAGCCGCTTCGGAGCAGGGCCACCTCAGCCCCAGCATTTT. It yields the protein CASSRFGAGPPQPQHF.

The chain employs TRBV5-1 and TRBJ1-2; D remains ambiguous. Germline-derived CDR1 and CDR2 are SGHRS and YFSETQ. The CDR3 contains 14 residues. V was pared by 0 bases and J by 2 bases, with 8 bases between. The CDR3 region has the DNA TGCGCCAGCAGCTTGGAGAGTTTAAACTATGGCTACACCTTC. Translating gives CASSLESLNYGYTF.

This chain connects TRBV15 to TRBJ1-2; no clear D. Germline-derived CDR1 and CDR2 are LNHNV and YYDKDF (reference sequence). Trimming left V 0 bases short and J 4 bases short, with 3 bases between. The CDR3 sequence is 12 residues long. CDR3 DNA sequence: TGTGCCACCAGCAGAGATAGCTATGGCTACACCTTC. Translating gives CATSRDSYGYTF.

This chain connects TRBV6-2 or TRBV6-3 to TRBJ1-2; D is uncertain. The CDR3 has 17 residues. Trimming stripped 2 bases from V and 3 bases from J, with 19 bases between. CDR1 is MNHEY and CDR2 is SVGEGT in the germline V gene. The CDR3: CASSYDRRRQRDYGYTF. CDR3 coding DNA: TGTGCCAGCAGTTACGACCGCCGCCGCCAGAGGGACTATGGCTACACCTTC.

This rearrangement joins TRBV9 to TRBJ1-3; D is possibly TRBD1 (5 bases). Trimming removed 1 base at V and 3 bases at J, with 14 bases between. In germline, CDR1 is SGDLS, CDR2 YYNGEE. This CDR3 contains 16 residues. The chain's CDR3 is CASSVLGTEGGNTIYF. CDR3 nucleotide sequence: TGTGCCAGCAGCGTATTGGGGACGGAGGGTGGAAACACCATATATTTT.

This chain uses TRBV11-2 with TRBJ2-5; 8 positions agree with TRBD2. Germline V lookup: CDR1 SGHAT, CDR2 FQNNGV. After removal of 1 base from V and 5 bases from J, the junction contained 0 bases not matched to a gene. The CDR3 extends over 13 amino acids. The CDR3 coding sequence is TGTGCCAGCAGCTTAGGACTAGCGGAGACCCAGTACTTC. Amino acid sequence: CASSLGLAETQYF.

This rearrangement joins TRBV11-3 to TRBJ2-4, with 7 bases lining up with TRBD2. Germline V lookup: CDR1 SGHNT, CDR2 YENEEA. Trimming removed 5 bases from V and 2 bases from J; junction bases left unmatched: 9. This CDR3 spans 16 amino acids. This CDR3 reads CASSPETSFPKNIQYF. CDR3 DNA sequence: TGTGCCAGCAGCCCTGAGACTAGCTTTCCCAAAAACATTCAGTACTTC.

This clone was seen once. The chain carries TRBV4-3 and TRBJ1-1, with D possibly matching TRBD1 (5 bases). The V gene lost 0 bases and the J gene lost 4 bases, with 15 bases spanning the gap. CDR3 size: 16 residues. Per the germline V gene, CDR1 is LGHNA and CDR2 is YSLEER. DNA for the CDR3: TGCGCCAGCAGCCAAGATTTTACAGGTTTGGGCACTGAAGCTTTCTTT. This encodes CASSQDFTGLGTEAFF.

The chain uses TRBV11-3 and TRBJ2-7, with D unresolved. The CDR3 sequence is 13 residues long. Germline CDR1 SGHNT, CDR2 YENEEA. Trimming stripped 3 bases from V and 3 bases from J, with 9 bases between. This chain's CDR3 is CASSFGSRYEQYF. The CDR3 coding sequence is TGTGCCAGCAGCTTCGGTTCCCGCTACGAGCAGTACTTC.

The rearrangement uses TRBV5-1 and TRBJ1-5, with TRBD1 matching 7 bases. The junction had 3 bases not matched to a gene; V was cut back by 4 bases and J by 5 bases. This CDR3 contains 13 residues. CDR1 is SGHRS and CDR2 is YFSETQ in the germline V gene. The CDR3 DNA reads TGCGCCAGCAGCCAGCAGGGGGATCAGCCCCAGCATTTT. This codes for CASSQQGDQPQHF. The variable domain in full, completed from reference TRBV5-1 and TRBJ1-5, reads KAGVTQTPRYLIKTRGQQVTLSCSPISGHRSVSWYQQTPGQGLQFLFEYFSETQRNKGNFPGRFSGRQFSNSRSEMNVSTLELGDSALYLCASSQQGDQPQHFGDGTRLSIL.

The chain uses TRBV2 and TRBJ1-1, with unresolved D. Trimming shortened V by 6 bases and J by 4 bases, and 9 bases separated the two germline ends. This CDR3 has 12 residues. Per the germline V gene, CDR1 is SNHLY and CDR2 is FYNNEI. The CDR3 protein is CASSLTRTEAFF. CDR3 coding DNA: TGTGCCAGCAGCCTTACTCGCACTGAAGCTTTCTTT. Using reference TRBV2 and TRBJ1-1 for the parts outside the CDR3, the full variable domain is EPEVTQTPSHQVTQMGQEVILRCVPISNHLYFYWYRQILGQKVEFLVSFYNNEISEKSEIFDDQFSVERPDGSNFTLKIRSTKLEDSAMYFCASSLTRTEAFFGQGTRLTVV.

This sequence joins TRBV7-2 and TRBJ1-4, with D maybe TRBD1 (6 bases). Per germline, CDR1 SGHTA and CDR2 FQGNSA. Trimming removed 6 bases from V and 10 bases from J, with 18 bases in between. The CDR3 length is 14 residues. Here the CDR3 reads CASRSRGGDGKLFF. The CDR3 bases are TGTGCCAGCAGATCGAGGGGGGGCGATGGAAAACTGTTTTTT.

The J gene is TRBJ1-2, the V gene TRBV28; a weak D match, TRBD1 (5 bases). V was trimmed by 6 bases and J by 8 bases, leaving 19 bases between them. From germline, CDR1 is MDHEN and CDR2 SYDVKM. CDR3 length: 14 amino acids. CDR3 residues: CASRAGISPAGYTF. CDR3 bases: TGTGCCAGCAGAGCAGGGATATCCCCTGCCGGCTACACCTTC.

The chain is built from TRBV2 and TRBJ2-7; weak D call: TRBD2 (5 bases). The length of the CDR3 is 13 residues. Trimming left V 1 base short and J 4 bases short, with 8 bases between. Germline CDR1 SNHLY, CDR2 FYNNEI. The CDR3 sequence: CASSEGTVYEQYF. For the CDR3, the DNA is TGTGCCAGCAGTGAAGGGACTGTTTACGAGCAGTACTTC.

The CDR3 spells CASSMLGATNYGYTF. CDR3 coding DNA: TGTGCCAGTAGTATGTTAGGGGCGACTAACTATGGCTACACCTTC. The J gene is TRBJ1-2, the V gene TRBV19, with D perhaps matching TRBD1 (5 bases). Trimming took 3 bases from V and 0 from J, leaving 11 bases between them. In germline, CDR1 is LNHDA, CDR2 SQIVND (reference sequence). This CDR3 contains 15 residues.